Presented here are 13 T cell receptor beta chains from one specimen sequenced in a study of CD8 T cells in Susac syndrome. Reverse transcription of 0.5 to 1 ug RNA was performed with random hexamers. TCRdb re-called the immunoSEQ multiplex PCR reads through MiXCR, storing one row per CDR3 protein. The data show 250,000 to 350,000 distinct CDR3 sequences, roughly 94% seen once. Source material: CD4+ T cells from PBMCs. Every receptor here comes from a human donor with multiple sclerosis.

V usage is TRBV5-6 and J usage is TRBJ1-1; possibly TRBD1 for D (6 bases). V dropped 1 base and J dropped 6 bases, with 13 bases sitting between them. The CDR3 is made up of 14 amino acids. In germline, CDR1 is SGHDT, CDR2 YYEEEE. CDR3 sequence reads: CASSLLGAGAEAFF. The CDR3 DNA sequence: TGTGCCAGCAGCTTGCTAGGGGCAGGGGCTGAAGCTTTCTTT. Full variable domain (missing parts from reference TRBV5-6 and TRBJ1-1): DAGVTQSPTHLIKTRGQQVTLRCSPKSGHDTVSWYQQALGQGPQFIFQYYEEEERQRGNFPDRFSGHQFPNYSSELNVNALLLGDSALYLCASSLLGAGAEAFFGQGTRLTVV.

This clonotype was seen a handful of times. The CDR3 DNA is TGTGCCAGCAGCGTGACTAGCGGGAGTGATACGCAGTATTTT. It is translated as CASSVTSGSDTQYF. The chain links TRBV9 to TRBJ2-3, with 12 bases aligning to TRBD2. This CDR3 has 14 residues. Germline V gene lookup returns CDR1 SGDLS and CDR2 YYNGEE. V lost 2 bases and J lost 6; bases outside the gene matches: 1.

The rearrangement links TRBV7-3 to TRBJ2-1; D tentatively fits TRBD1 or TRBD2 (5 bases each). Trimming took off 5 bases at V and 11 bases at J, with 16 bases between the two ends. The CDR3 runs 13 residues. In germline, CDR1 is SGHTA, CDR2 FQGTGA. This CDR3 is CASSASSSGQQFF. The CDR3 nucleotides are TGTGCCAGCAGCGCCTCGTCGTCGGGACAGCAGTTCTTC. Filled out from reference TRBV7-3 and TRBJ2-1, the complete variable domain reads GAGVSQTPSNKVTEKGKYVELRCDPISGHTALYWYRQSLGQGPEFLIYFQGTGAADDSGLPNDRFFAVRPEGSVSTLKIQRTERGDSAVYLCASSASSSGQQFFGPGTRLTVL.

The V call is TRBV9, the J call TRBJ2-7, with 9 bases matching TRBD1. V lost 3 bases to trimming and J lost 9 bases; unmatched junction nucleotides: 10. CDR3 size: 14 residues. From germline, CDR1 is SGDLS and CDR2 YYNGEE. Written as DNA, the CDR3 is TGTGCCAGCAGCGCGGGACAGGGTGGTATCGGGCAGTACTTC. Protein: CASSAGQGGIGQYF.

This chain uses TRBV20-1 with TRBJ2-3; D might be TRBD1 or TRBD2, each matching 5 bases. This CDR3 contains 15 residues. V was shortened by 0 bases and J by 2 bases, with 12 bases between the two germline ends. The germline CDR1 and CDR2 sequences are DFQATT and SNEGSKA (reference sequence). The CDR3 spells CSARDWAGTTDTQYF. CDR3 sequence (DNA): TGCAGTGCTAGAGATTGGGCAGGGACCACAGATACGCAGTATTTT.

The rearrangement joins TRBV2 to TRBJ2-7; 12 nucleotides match TRBD1. Per germline, CDR1 SNHLY and CDR2 FYNNEI. CDR3 length: 14 amino acids. J was trimmed by 6 bases and V by 11 bases; bases with no gene match: 11. The CDR3 is CAERSGTGGVEQYF. In nucleotides, the CDR3 is TGTGCCGAGAGAAGCGGGACAGGGGGCGTCGAGCAGTACTTC.

The chain employs TRBV29-1 and TRBJ1-2; TRBD1 matches at 7 bases. The CDR3 totals 13 residues. V lost 7 bases to trimming and J lost 2 bases; unmatched junction nucleotides: 7. Germline V CDR1 and CDR2: SQVTM, ANQGSEA. The DNA for the CDR3 is TGCAGCGGCTTGACAGGGTCGAACTATGGCTACACCTTC. Encoded protein: CSGLTGSNYGYTF.

This rearrangement joins TRBV14 to TRBJ1-2; D is undetermined. CDR3 length equals 14 residues. Germline loops: CDR1 SGHDN, CDR2 FVKESK. The ends were cut back, 3 bases at V and 4 bases at J, with 12 bases in the middle. CDR3 amino acids: CASSHTTRSYGYTF. As DNA, the CDR3 is TGTGCCAGCAGCCACACAACTCGGAGCTATGGCTACACCTTC.

The rearrangement links TRBV18 to TRBJ1-1; D perhaps matches TRBD1 (5 bases). The length of the CDR3 is 14 residues. Germline CDR1 and CDR2: KGHSH and LQKENI. V was shortened by 9 bases and J by 3 bases, with 17 bases between the two germline ends. CDR3 in DNA: TGTGCCAGTTCCGGATGGGGGAATCACACTGAAGCTTTCTTT. Amino acids: CASSGWGNHTEAFF. The whole variable domain, remainder taken from reference TRBV18 and TRBJ1-1, is NAGVMQNPRHLVRRRGQEARLRCSPMKGHSHVYWYRQLPEEGLKFMVYLQKENIIDESGMPKERFSAEFPKEGPSILRIQQVVRGDSAAYFCASSGWGNHTEAFFGQGTRLTVV.

The genes are TRBV19 and TRBJ1-3, with D uncertain. This CDR3 region has 13 residues. Germline CDR1 LNHDA, CDR2 SQIVND (reference sequence). The V and J ends lost 5 bases and 1 base respectively, with 6 bases between them. The CDR3 DNA follows: TGTGCCAGTAGTGAAGGGTCTGGAAACACCATATATTTT. Protein sequence: CASSEGSGNTIYF.

The DNA of the CDR3 is TGTGCCAGCAGCCCCCCTGGGAGTAGCTCCTACGAGCAGTACTTC. This sequence encodes CASSPPGSSSYEQYF. The V gene is TRBV6-6, the J gene TRBJ2-7; tentative D call: TRBD2 (5 bases). The germline V and J ends were trimmed by 6 bases and 0 bases, with 15 bases remaining between them. The germline gives CDR1 MNHNY, CDR2 SVGAGI (reference sequence). The CDR3 consists of 15 residues.

The CDR3 loop is CASSLIGHRATNEKLFF. The DNA of the CDR3 is TGTGCCAGCAGCTTAATTGGCCACAGAGCCACTAATGAAAAACTGTTTTTT. The chain combines TRBV7-2 with TRBJ1-4; D is unresolved. V shed 2 bases and J shed 2 bases, with 15 bases lying between them. There are 17 residues in the CDR3. Germline V gives CDR1 SGHTA, CDR2 FQGNSA.

The V gene is TRBV5-1, the J gene TRBJ2-5; D gene uncertain. This CDR3 contains 13 residues. Per germline, CDR1 SGHRS and CDR2 YFSETQ. The V end lost 4 bases, the J end lost 5 bases, and 12 bases lay between the germline ends. In DNA, the CDR3 is TGCGCCAGCAGCCGAGAGGCCCTGGAGACCCAGTACTTC. Residues: CASSREALETQYF.